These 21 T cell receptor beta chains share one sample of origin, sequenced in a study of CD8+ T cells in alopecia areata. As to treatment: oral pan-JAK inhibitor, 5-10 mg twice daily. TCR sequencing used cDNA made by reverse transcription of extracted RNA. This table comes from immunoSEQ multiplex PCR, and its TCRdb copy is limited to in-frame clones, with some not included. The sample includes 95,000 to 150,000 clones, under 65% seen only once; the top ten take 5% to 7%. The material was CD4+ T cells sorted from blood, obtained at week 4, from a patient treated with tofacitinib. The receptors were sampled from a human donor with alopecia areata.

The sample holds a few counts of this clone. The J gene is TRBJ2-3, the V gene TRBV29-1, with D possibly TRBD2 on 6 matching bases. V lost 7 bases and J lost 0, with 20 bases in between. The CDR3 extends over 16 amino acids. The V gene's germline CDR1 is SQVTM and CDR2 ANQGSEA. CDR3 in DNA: TGCAGCGCCAAGGGGCGGGACGGTGAAAGCACAGATACGCAGTATTTT. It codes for CSAKGRDGESTDTQYF.

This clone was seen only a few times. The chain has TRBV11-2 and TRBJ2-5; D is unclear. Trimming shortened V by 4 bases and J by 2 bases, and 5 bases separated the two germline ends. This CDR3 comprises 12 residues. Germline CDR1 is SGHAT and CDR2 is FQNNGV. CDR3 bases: TGTGCCAGCAGCTCTAGTCAAGAGACCCAGTACTTC. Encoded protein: CASSSSQETQYF.

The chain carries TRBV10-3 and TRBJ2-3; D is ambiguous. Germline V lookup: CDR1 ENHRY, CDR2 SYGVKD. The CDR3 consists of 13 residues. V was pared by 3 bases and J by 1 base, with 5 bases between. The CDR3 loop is CAISDGGTDTQYF. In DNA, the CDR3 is TGTGCCATCAGTGATGGGGGCACAGATACGCAGTATTTT.

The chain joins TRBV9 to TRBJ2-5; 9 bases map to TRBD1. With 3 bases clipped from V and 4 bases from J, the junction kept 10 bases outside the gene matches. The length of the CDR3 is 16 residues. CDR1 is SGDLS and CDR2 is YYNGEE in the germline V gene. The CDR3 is CASSASRTGERETQYF. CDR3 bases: TGTGCCAGCAGCGCGTCCCGGACAGGGGAAAGAGAGACCCAGTACTTC. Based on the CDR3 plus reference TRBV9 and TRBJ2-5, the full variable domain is DSGVTQTPKHLITATGQRVTLRCSPRSGDLSVYWYQQSLDQGLQFLIQYYNGEERAKGNILERFSAQQFPDLHSELNLSSLELGDSALYFCASSASRTGERETQYFGPGTRLLVL.

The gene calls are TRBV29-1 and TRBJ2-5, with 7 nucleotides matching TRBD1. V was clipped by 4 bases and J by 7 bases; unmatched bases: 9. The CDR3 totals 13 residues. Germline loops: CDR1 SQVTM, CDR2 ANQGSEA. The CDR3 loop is CSVARQGIGTQYF. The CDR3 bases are TGCAGCGTTGCTAGACAGGGTATTGGGACCCAGTACTTC.

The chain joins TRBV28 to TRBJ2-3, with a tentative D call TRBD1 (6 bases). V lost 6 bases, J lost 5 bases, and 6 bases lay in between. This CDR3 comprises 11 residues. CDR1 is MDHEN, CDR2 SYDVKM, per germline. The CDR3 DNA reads TGTGCCAGCAGGGACAGAGATACGCAGTATTTT. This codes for CASRDRDTQYF. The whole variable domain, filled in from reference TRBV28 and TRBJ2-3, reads DVKVTQSSRYLVKRTGEKVFLECVQDMDHENMFWYRQDPGLGLRLIYFSYDVKMKEKGDIPEGYSVSREKKERFSLILESASTNQTSMYLCASRDRDTQYFGPGTRLTVL.

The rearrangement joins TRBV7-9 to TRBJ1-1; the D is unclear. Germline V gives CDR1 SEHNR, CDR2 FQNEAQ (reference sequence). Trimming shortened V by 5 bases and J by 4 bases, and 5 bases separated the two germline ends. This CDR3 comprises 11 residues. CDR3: CASSQSTEAFF. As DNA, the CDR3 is TGTGCCAGCAGCCAATCCACTGAAGCTTTCTTT.

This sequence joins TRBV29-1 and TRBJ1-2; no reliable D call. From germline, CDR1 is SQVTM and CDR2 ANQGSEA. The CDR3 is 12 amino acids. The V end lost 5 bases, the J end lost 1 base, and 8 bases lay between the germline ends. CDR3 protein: CSVILINYGYTF. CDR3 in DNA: TGCAGCGTTATACTAATTAACTATGGCTACACCTTC.

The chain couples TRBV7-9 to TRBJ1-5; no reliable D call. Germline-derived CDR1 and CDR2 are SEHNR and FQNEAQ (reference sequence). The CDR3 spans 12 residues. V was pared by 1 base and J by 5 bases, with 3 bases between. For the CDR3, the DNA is TGTGCCAGCAGCTTAGAGGATCAGCCCCAGCATTTT. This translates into CASSLEDQPQHF. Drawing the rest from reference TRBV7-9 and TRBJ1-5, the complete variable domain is DTGVSQNPRHKITKRGQNVTFRCDPISEHNRLYWYRQTLGQGPEFLTYFQNEAQLEKSRLLSDRFSAERPKGSFSTLEIQRTEQGDSAMYLCASSLEDQPQHFGDGTRLSIL.

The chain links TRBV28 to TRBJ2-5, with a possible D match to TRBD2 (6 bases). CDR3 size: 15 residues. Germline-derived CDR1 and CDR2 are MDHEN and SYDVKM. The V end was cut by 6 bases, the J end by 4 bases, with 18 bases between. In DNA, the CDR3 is TGTGCCAGCAGCCTCCAGGAGGAGGGCGGAGAGACCCAGTACTTC. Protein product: CASSLQEEGGETQYF. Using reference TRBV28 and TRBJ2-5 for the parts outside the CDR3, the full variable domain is DVKVTQSSRYLVKRTGEKVFLECVQDMDHENMFWYRQDPGLGLRLIYFSYDVKMKEKGDIPEGYSVSREKKERFSLILESASTNQTSMYLCASSLQEEGGETQYFGPGTRLLVL.

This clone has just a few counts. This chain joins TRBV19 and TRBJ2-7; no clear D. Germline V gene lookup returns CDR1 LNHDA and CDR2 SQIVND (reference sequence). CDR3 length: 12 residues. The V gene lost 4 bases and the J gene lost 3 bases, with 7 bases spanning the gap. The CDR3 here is CASSRTGYEQYF. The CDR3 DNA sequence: TGTGCCAGTAGTAGAACGGGCTACGAGCAGTACTTC.

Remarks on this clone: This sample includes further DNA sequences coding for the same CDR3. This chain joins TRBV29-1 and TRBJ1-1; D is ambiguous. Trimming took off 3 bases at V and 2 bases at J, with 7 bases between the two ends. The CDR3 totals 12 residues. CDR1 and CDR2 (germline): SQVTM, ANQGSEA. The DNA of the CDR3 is TGCAGCGTTGATCGGCGAAACACTGAAGCTTTCTTT. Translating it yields CSVDRRNTEAFF.

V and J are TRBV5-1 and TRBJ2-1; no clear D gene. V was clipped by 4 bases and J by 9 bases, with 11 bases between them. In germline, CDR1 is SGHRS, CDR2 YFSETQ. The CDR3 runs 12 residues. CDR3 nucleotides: TGCGCCAGCAGCGAACCGACGAGTGAGCAGTTCTTC. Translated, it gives CASSEPTSEQFF.

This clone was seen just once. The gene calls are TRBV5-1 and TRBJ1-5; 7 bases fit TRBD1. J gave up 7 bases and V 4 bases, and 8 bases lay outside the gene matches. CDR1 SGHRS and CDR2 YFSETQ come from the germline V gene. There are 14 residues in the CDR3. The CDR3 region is CASSARQGGQPQHF. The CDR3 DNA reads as TGCGCCAGCAGCGCCCGACAGGGCGGCCAGCCCCAGCATTTT.

CDR3 DNA: TGCAGCGTGGTCGCCGGGACAGGGCATGGCTACACCTTC. This sequence encodes CSVVAGTGHGYTF. This chain uses TRBV29-1 with TRBJ1-2, with TRBD1 matching 9 bases. Germline CDR1 and CDR2: SQVTM and ANQGSEA. CDR3 length equals 13 residues. J lost 6 bases, V lost 6 bases, and 8 bases had no gene match. The variable domain in full, completed from reference TRBV29-1 and TRBJ1-2, reads SAVISQKPSRDICQRGTSLTIQCQVDSQVTMMFWYRQQPGQSLTLIATANQGSEATYESGFVIDKFPISRPNLTFSTLTVSNMSPEDSSIYLCSVVAGTGHGYTFGSGTRLTVV.

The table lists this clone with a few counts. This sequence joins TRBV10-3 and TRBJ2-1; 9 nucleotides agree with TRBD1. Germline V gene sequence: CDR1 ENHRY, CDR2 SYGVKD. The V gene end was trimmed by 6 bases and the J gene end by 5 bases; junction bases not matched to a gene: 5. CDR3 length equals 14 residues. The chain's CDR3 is CAIRGQGDDNEQFF. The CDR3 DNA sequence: TGTGCCATCAGGGGACAGGGTGACGACAATGAGCAGTTCTTC.

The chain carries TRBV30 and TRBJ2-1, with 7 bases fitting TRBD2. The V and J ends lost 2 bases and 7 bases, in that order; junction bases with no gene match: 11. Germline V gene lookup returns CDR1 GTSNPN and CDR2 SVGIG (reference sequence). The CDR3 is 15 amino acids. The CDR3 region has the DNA TGTGCCTGGAGTACGATCGGCGGGAGAGGGAATGAGCAGTTCTTC. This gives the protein CAWSTIGGRGNEQFF.

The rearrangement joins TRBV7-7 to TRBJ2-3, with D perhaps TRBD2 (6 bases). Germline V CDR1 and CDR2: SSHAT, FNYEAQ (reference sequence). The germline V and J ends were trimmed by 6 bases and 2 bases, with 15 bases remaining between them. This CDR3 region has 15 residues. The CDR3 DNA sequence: TGTGCCAGCAGTCTAGCGTCAAGGCCCACAGATACGCAGTATTTT. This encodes CASSLASRPTDTQYF.

The CDR3 loop is CASRRTAVYNEQFF. As DNA, the CDR3 is TGTGCCAGCAGACGAACGGCGGTATACAATGAGCAGTTCTTC. The V and J genes are TRBV7-2 and TRBJ2-1, with unresolved D. Germline V lookup: CDR1 SGHTA, CDR2 FQGNSA. This CDR3 region has 14 residues. Deletions cut 6 bases from V and 4 bases from J, with 13 bases between. The variable domain in full, completed from reference TRBV7-2 and TRBJ2-1, reads GAGVSQSPSNKVTEKGKDVELRCDPISGHTALYWYRQSLGQGLEFLIYFQGNSAPDKSGLPSDRFSAERTGGSVSTLTIQRTQQEDSAVYLCASRRTAVYNEQFFGPGTRLTVL.

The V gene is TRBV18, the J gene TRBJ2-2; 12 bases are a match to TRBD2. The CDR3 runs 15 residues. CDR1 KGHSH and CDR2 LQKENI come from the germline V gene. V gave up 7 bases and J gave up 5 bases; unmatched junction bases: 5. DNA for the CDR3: TGTGCCAGCTACCGACTAGCGGGAGATACCGGGGAGCTGTTTTTT. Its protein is CASYRLAGDTGELFF.

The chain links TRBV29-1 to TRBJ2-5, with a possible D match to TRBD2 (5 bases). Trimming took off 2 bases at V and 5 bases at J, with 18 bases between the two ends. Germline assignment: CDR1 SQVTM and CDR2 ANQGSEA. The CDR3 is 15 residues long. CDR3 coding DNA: TGCAGCGTTGAATTTTCACTAGGTGTGGGGGAGACCCAGTACTTC. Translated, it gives CSVEFSLGVGETQYF.